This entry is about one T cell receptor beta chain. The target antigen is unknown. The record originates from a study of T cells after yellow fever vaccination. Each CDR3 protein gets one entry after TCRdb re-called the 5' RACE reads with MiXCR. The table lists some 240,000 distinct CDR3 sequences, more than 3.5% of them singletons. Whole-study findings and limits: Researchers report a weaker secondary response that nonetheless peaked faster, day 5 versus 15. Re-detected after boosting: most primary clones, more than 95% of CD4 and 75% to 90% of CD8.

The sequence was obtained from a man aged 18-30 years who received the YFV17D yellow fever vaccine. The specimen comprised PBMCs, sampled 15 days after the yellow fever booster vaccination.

The CDR3 loop is CSAGTGGQFAYNSPLHF. The CDR3 coding sequence is TGCAGTGCTGGTACAGGGGGACAATTTGCCTATAATTCACCCCTCCACTTT. J is TRBJ1-6 and V is TRBV20-1; 8 nucleotides align to TRBD1. V shed 5 bases and J 2 bases; nucleotides not matched to a gene: 11. The length of the CDR3 is 17 residues. Germline lookup yields CDR1 DFQATT and CDR2 SNEGSKA (reference sequence).